This T cell receptor (beta chain) stems from a study of CD8+CD57+ T cells in acquired aplastic anemia. Looking at the study overall: DNA recovered from sorted CD4+ and CD8+ cells had a mean of about 3.5 ug. In CD4+ cells, healthy donors produced an average of around 9.9 million reads.

According to the study, genomic DNA was the template for TCR beta VDJ and CDR3 profiling. TCRdb fed the reads into MiXCR, producing one record per CDR3 protein. The data show roughly 81,000 distinct CDR3 sequences, more than 40% seen once. Germline V gene data show CDR1 as SQVTM and CDR2 as ANQGSEA. The CDR3 runs to 14 residues. The V gene end was trimmed by 6 bases and the J gene end by 4 bases; junction bases not matched to a gene: 8. This clonotype was sampled from a human donor in good health, serving as a control. The gene calls are TRBV29-1 and TRBJ2-1, with 8 positions matching TRBD2. The specimen was sorted CD4+, CD8+, or CD8+CD57+ T cells (not recorded which) from PBMCs. In DNA, the CDR3 is TGCAGCGTCGGCGTAGCGGGGCCTTACAATGAGCAGTTCTTC. This encodes CSVGVAGPYNEQFF.